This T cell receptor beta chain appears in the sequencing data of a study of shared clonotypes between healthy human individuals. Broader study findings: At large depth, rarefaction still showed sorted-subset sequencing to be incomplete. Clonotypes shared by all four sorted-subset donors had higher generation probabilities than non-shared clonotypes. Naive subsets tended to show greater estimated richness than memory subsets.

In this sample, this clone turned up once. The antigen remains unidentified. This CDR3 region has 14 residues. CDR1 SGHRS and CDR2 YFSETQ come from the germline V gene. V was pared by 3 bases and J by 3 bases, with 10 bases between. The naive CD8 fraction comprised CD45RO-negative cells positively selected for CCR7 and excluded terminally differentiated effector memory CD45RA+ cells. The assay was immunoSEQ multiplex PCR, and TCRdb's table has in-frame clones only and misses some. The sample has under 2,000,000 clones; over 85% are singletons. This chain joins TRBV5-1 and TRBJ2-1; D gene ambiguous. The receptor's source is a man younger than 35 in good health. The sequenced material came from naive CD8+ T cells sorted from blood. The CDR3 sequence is CASSWVANYNEQFF. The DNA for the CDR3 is TGCGCCAGCAGCTGGGTGGCTAACTACAATGAGCAGTTCTTC.